This TCR beta chain comes out of a study of technical replicates of blood from a few donors. The CDR3 is 14 residues long. The V gene's germline CDR1 is SGDLS and CDR2 YYNGEE. V dropped 0 bases and J dropped 5; count of bases not matched to a gene: 4. This table comes from immunoSEQ multiplex PCR, and its TCRdb copy is limited to in-frame clones, with some not included. The table lists 75,000 or so clones, 85% to 95% of them singletons. The sample taken for sequencing was T cells isolated from PBMCs. The TCR comes from a human donor in good health. This chain joins TRBV9 and TRBJ2-5; 7 nucleotides match TRBD2. The chain's CDR3 is CASSVGLAPETQYF. The DNA for the CDR3 is TGTGCCAGCAGCGTAGGACTAGCCCCGGAGACCCAGTACTTC.